This T cell receptor (beta chain) appears in the sequencing data of a study of shared clonotypes between healthy human individuals. General study findings and limits: There were few donors, and this limited the genetic and exposure-history diversity represented.

Comment on this clone: What it recognizes is unknown.

An even split of each subset's genomic DNA across several immunoSEQ plates was performed. Assay: immunoSEQ multiplex PCR; the TCRdb copy retains only in-frame clones and omits some. This sample has some 1,400,000 clones; around 97% occur once, and the top ten carry about 1%. Sequencing was performed on naive CD4+ T cells sorted from blood. Noted subset: CD45RA+ positively selected. This receptor was taken from a man younger than 40 in good health.

CDR3 in DNA: TGCGCCAGCAGCCCCAGGACTAGCGGGAGGTTAAGCTCCGGGGAGCTGTTTTTT. Translated, it gives CASSPRTSGRLSSGELFF. The chain carries TRBV5-1 and TRBJ2-2; 14 positions match TRBD2. The germline V gene encodes CDR1 SGHRS and CDR2 YFSETQ. The CDR3 is 18 amino acids. The J segment lost 6 bases and the V segment lost 4 bases, leaving 11 bases of the junction unmatched.